The sequence of this TCR beta chain was determined in a study of shared clonotypes between healthy human individuals. V shed 4 bases and J shed 2 bases, with 7 bases lying between them. The CDR3 runs to 13 residues. Looked up from germline, CDR1 is SGHNT and CDR2 is YYREEE (reference sequence). For every subset, genomic DNA was evenly distributed across several immunoSEQ plates. Profiling relied on immunoSEQ multiplex PCR, and the TCRdb table lists in-frame clones only, not all of them. The sample comprises approximately 590,000 clones, over 95% of which are singletons, and around 0.097% rests with the top ten. Naive CD8 cells lacked CD45RO, underwent positive selection for CCR7 and left out terminally differentiated effector memory CD45RA+ cells. Study results and limitations: Non-shared clonotypes had lower generation probabilities than those shared by all four donors. Larger richness was generally estimated for naive than memory subsets.

Comments on this clone: Its matching antigen is unknown.

Sequencing was performed on naive CD8+ T cells sorted from blood. The source is a woman in her twenties or thirties in good health. This chain connects TRBV5-4 to TRBJ2-1; D not certain. Here the CDR3 DNA reads TGTGCCAGCAGCCAATCAACCTACAATGAGCAGTTCTTC. Encoded protein: CASSQSTYNEQFF.